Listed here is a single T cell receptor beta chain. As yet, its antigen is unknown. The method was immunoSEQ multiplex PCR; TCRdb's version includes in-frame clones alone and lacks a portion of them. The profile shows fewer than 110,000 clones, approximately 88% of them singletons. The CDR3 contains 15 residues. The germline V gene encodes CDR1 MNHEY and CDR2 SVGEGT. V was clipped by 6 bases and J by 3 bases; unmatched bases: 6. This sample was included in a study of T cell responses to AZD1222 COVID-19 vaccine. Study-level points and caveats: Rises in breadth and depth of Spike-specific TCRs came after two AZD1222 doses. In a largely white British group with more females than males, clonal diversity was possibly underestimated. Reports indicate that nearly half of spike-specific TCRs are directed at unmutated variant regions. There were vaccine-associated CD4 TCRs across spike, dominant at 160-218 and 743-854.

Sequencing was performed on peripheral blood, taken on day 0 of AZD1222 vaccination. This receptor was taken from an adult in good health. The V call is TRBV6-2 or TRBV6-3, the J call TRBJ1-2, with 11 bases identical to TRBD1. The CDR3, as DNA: TGTGCCAGCAGCTTCCCGGGACAGGGGGACTATGGCTACACCTTC. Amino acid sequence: CASSFPGQGDYGYTF.